Listed below are T cell receptor beta chains from one sample, sequenced in a study of CD8 T cells in Susac syndrome. In TCRdb, the immunoSEQ multiplex PCR reads were re-called with MiXCR into one record per CDR3 protein. The table includes roughly 120,000 distinct CDR3 sequences, about 93% detected once. Sequencing input: CD4+ T cells from PBMCs. These receptors all come from a human donor in good health. Both conserved end residues are part of each CDR3. Fields, in order: CDR3 DNA, CDR3 protein, J gene, V gene, D gene, clone size. A D gene is named only where the DNA matches it firmly. Rows may omit the clone size; those that give it use once, few, many or a size class.

cdr3_nt: TGTGCCAGCAGCCGTAGCGTCTCCTACGAGCAGTACTTC; cdr3_aa: CASSRSVSYEQYF; j_call: TRBJ2-7; v_call: TRBV7-9; d_call: NA; clone_size: NA
cdr3_nt: TGTGCCAGCTCACCACCGGGTATTGATGAGCAGTTCTTC; cdr3_aa: CASSPPGIDEQFF; j_call: TRBJ2-1; v_call: TRBV18; d_call: NA; clone_size: once
cdr3_nt: TGTGCCAGCAGCTGGACAGGGGACGGTTTCGGGGATCAGCCCCAGCATTTT; cdr3_aa: CASSWTGDGFGDQPQHF; j_call: TRBJ1-5; v_call: TRBV5-6; d_call: TRBD1; clone_size: NA
cdr3_nt: TGTGCCAGCAACGGACAGCACTCTGGGGCCAACGTCCTGACTTTC; cdr3_aa: CASNGQHSGANVLTF; j_call: TRBJ2-6; v_call: TRBV6-1; d_call: NA; clone_size: NA
cdr3_nt: TGTGCCAGCAGTTTGCTTATCGGGATAAACAATGAGCAGTTCTTC; cdr3_aa: CASSLLIGINNEQFF; j_call: TRBJ2-1; v_call: TRBV12-3/TRBV12-4; d_call: NA; clone_size: NA
cdr3_nt: TGCGCCAGCAGCTTGAGGGACGAAAGTGAAGCTTTCTTT; cdr3_aa: CASSLRDESEAFF; j_call: TRBJ1-1; v_call: TRBV5-1; d_call: NA; clone_size: NA
cdr3_nt: TGCAGTGCTAGAAGGCAGGCCGGGCTTTTCTATGGCTACACCTTC; cdr3_aa: CSARRQAGLFYGYTF; j_call: TRBJ1-2; v_call: TRBV20-1; d_call: NA; clone_size: NA
cdr3_nt: TGTGCCAGTAGTCAGGGGGCTGGCACTGAAGCTTTCTTT; cdr3_aa: CASSQGAGTEAFF; j_call: TRBJ1-1; v_call: TRBV19; d_call: TRBD1; clone_size: NA
cdr3_nt: TGTGCCAGCAGCTTGTACTTCTACGAGCAGTACTTC; cdr3_aa: CASSLYFYEQYF; j_call: TRBJ2-7; v_call: TRBV5-5; d_call: NA; clone_size: NA
cdr3_nt: TGTGCCAGCTCACGCGAGGGGGTACAGGAGACCCAGTACTTC; cdr3_aa: CASSREGVQETQYF; j_call: TRBJ2-5; v_call: TRBV18; d_call: NA; clone_size: once
cdr3_nt: TGTGCCAGCAGCTTGTCGGGACTAGCGGACAATGAGCAGTTCTTC; cdr3_aa: CASSLSGLADNEQFF; j_call: TRBJ2-1; v_call: TRBV5-4; d_call: TRBD2; clone_size: NA
cdr3_nt: TGTGCCAGCAGCTTAAAGGCAGTGTCTAACTATGGCTACACCTTC; cdr3_aa: CASSLKAVSNYGYTF; j_call: TRBJ1-2; v_call: TRBV7-2; d_call: NA; clone_size: NA
cdr3_nt: TGCGCCAGCAGTCAACAGGGCGGTATGGAGACCCAGTACTTC; cdr3_aa: CASSQQGGMETQYF; j_call: TRBJ2-5; v_call: TRBV5-1; d_call: NA; clone_size: NA
cdr3_nt: TGCAGTGCTCTCAGCTCTGGCCTGGATACGCAGTATTTT; cdr3_aa: CSALSSGLDTQYF; j_call: TRBJ2-3; v_call: TRBV20-1; d_call: NA; clone_size: NA
cdr3_nt: TGTGCCAGCGAGGGACATAACACCGGGGAGCTGTTTTTT; cdr3_aa: CASEGHNTGELFF; j_call: TRBJ2-2; v_call: TRBV6-5; d_call: NA; clone_size: NA
cdr3_nt: TGTGCCAGCAGCCGGTCCGCGGGAGGACAGGGCGGGGAGCTGTTTTTT; cdr3_aa: CASSRSAGGQGGELFF; j_call: TRBJ2-2; v_call: TRBV2; d_call: NA; clone_size: NA
cdr3_nt: TGTGCCAGCAGTGAACAGGGATGGACCGGGGAGCTGTTTTTT; cdr3_aa: CASSEQGWTGELFF; j_call: TRBJ2-2; v_call: TRBV6-4; d_call: NA; clone_size: NA
cdr3_nt: TGCGCCAGCAGCCAATCTGGGACAAGGAATCAGCCCCAGCATTTT; cdr3_aa: CASSQSGTRNQPQHF; j_call: TRBJ1-5; v_call: TRBV5-1; d_call: NA; clone_size: NA
cdr3_nt: TGTGCCACCGGGCCCGCGGAAGGACAGGGGGGATACGAGCAGTACTTC; cdr3_aa: CATGPAEGQGGYEQYF; j_call: TRBJ2-7; v_call: TRBV10-3; d_call: TRBD1; clone_size: NA
cdr3_nt: TGTGCCACCAGCAGCATCGGGTCCACAGATACGCAGTATTTT; cdr3_aa: CATSSIGSTDTQYF; j_call: TRBJ2-3; v_call: TRBV15; d_call: NA; clone_size: NA
cdr3_nt: TGTGCCAGCAGTTCTCGCTTGGGACTAGCGGGAGAAGAGACCCAGTACTTC; cdr3_aa: CASSSRLGLAGEETQYF; j_call: TRBJ2-5; v_call: TRBV27; d_call: TRBD2; clone_size: NA
cdr3_nt: TGTGCCAGTGACAGGTTCCCGAACACCGGGGAGCTGTTTTTT; cdr3_aa: CASDRFPNTGELFF; j_call: TRBJ2-2; v_call: TRBV19; d_call: NA; clone_size: NA
cdr3_nt: TGTGCCTGGAGTTCCCTTCAGACTAGCGGGAGAAGTAATGAGCAGTTCTTC; cdr3_aa: CAWSSLQTSGRSNEQFF; j_call: TRBJ2-1; v_call: TRBV30; d_call: TRBD2; clone_size: NA
cdr3_nt: TGTGCCAGCCCCCCGGGCCCGGGACAGGGGGACGGGACAGATACGCAGTATTTT; cdr3_aa: CASPPGPGQGDGTDTQYF; j_call: TRBJ2-3; v_call: TRBV19; d_call: TRBD1; clone_size: once
cdr3_nt: TGCAGTGCCGGGGGGGGTAGAGGAACCTACGAGCAGTACTTC; cdr3_aa: CSAGGGRGTYEQYF; j_call: TRBJ2-7; v_call: TRBV20-1; d_call: TRBD2; clone_size: NA
cdr3_nt: TGTGCCAGCTCACCACGAGCAGGGGTGAACACTGAAGCTTTCTTT; cdr3_aa: CASSPRAGVNTEAFF; j_call: TRBJ1-1; v_call: TRBV18; d_call: NA; clone_size: NA
cdr3_nt: TGTGCCAGCAGGCTACCGGGACAGGGAAGGATGGGGGGGAATGAGCAGTTCTTC; cdr3_aa: CASRLPGQGRMGGNEQFF; j_call: TRBJ2-1; v_call: TRBV5-6; d_call: TRBD1; clone_size: NA
cdr3_nt: TGTGCCACCAGTGATTTCTCCCAATTGACTAGCGGGACGGACAATGAGCAGTTCTTC; cdr3_aa: CATSDFSQLTSGTDNEQFF; j_call: TRBJ2-1; v_call: TRBV24-1; d_call: TRBD2; clone_size: NA
cdr3_nt: TGTGCCAGCAGCCAAGGACTAGCGGGAGGCTATGAGCAGTTCTTC; cdr3_aa: CASSQGLAGGYEQFF; j_call: TRBJ2-1; v_call: TRBV14; d_call: TRBD2; clone_size: NA
cdr3_nt: TGTGCCAGCAGCTTAAACCTAGCGGGCAATGAGCAGTTCTTC; cdr3_aa: CASSLNLAGNEQFF; j_call: TRBJ2-1; v_call: TRBV7-9; d_call: TRBD2; clone_size: NA
cdr3_nt: TGTGCCAGCAGTTACACCGGGACAGGGGCATACGAGCAGTACTTC; cdr3_aa: CASSYTGTGAYEQYF; j_call: TRBJ2-7; v_call: TRBV6-5; d_call: TRBD1; clone_size: NA